The present T cell receptor beta chain was sequenced within a study of a mutant IDH1 vaccine in newly diagnosed glioma. Study context: Either 4-6 weeks after radiotherapy alone or alongside temozolomide, vaccination was begun. The treated group averaged approximately 42 years old and was around 62% male, approximately 40% female. Patients' prior therapy spanned radiotherapy, temozolomide, or both; most underwent both.

Worth noting for this clone: The target antigen is unknown.

Sequencing used immunoSEQ multiplex PCR; TCRdb keeps in-frame clones, though not all of them. The sample records more than 30,000 clones, about nine tenths being singletons. Study-wide results and limits: It was just under 95% of patients that developed vaccine-induced immune responses.

The time point is: week 47, end of study. Each dose of the vaccine consisted of 300 ug of mutant IDH1 20-mer peptide, with topical imiquimod. V lost 4 bases and J 2 bases, leaving 11 bases between the germline ends. This CDR3 is built from 14 residues. Per the germline V gene, CDR1 is SEHNR and CDR2 is FQNEAQ (reference sequence). This material consisted of PBMCs, taken from a glioma patient whose treatment included an IDH1 peptide vaccine. V gene TRBV7-9 combines with J gene TRBJ1-1; D not certain. The sequence was collected from a man aged 35 to 55 with glioma. The CDR3 reads CASSSQKGNTEAFF. Here the CDR3 DNA reads TGTGCCAGCAGCTCGCAGAAAGGCAACACTGAAGCTTTCTTT.